Included here is one T cell receptor beta chain sequence, with context. Enrolled during active infection, Seattle patients were then followed longitudinally. The data were produced by immunoSEQ multiplex PCR, yet TCRdb's version contains in-frame clones alone and is incomplete. The sample includes some 24,000 clones, 70% to 90% of them seen just once. V was clipped by 9 bases and J by 6 bases, with 12 bases between them. Germline-derived CDR1 and CDR2 are LNHDA and SQIVND (reference sequence). This CDR3 spans 13 amino acids. This record comes from a study of blood T cell repertoires in COVID-19. Study overall: Some COVID-19 samples were acute and others convalescent; all came from the United States, Italy and Spain.

Sequencing used peripheral blood. The chain is built from TRBV19 and TRBJ1-6, with D possibly matching TRBD1 (5 bases). The source of this sequence is a man between 65 and 80 years old with COVID-19, enrolled during active disease. CDR3 amino acids: CASKDTLNSPLHF. CDR3 coding DNA: TGTGCCAGCAAGGACACCCTTAATTCACCCCTCCACTTT. Full variable domain (remainder filled in from reference TRBV19 and TRBJ1-6): DGGITQSPKYLFRKEGQNVTLSCEQNLNHDAMYWYRQDPGQGLRLIYYSQIVNDFQKGDIAEGYSVSREKKESFPLTVTSAQKNPTAFYLCASKDTLNSPLHFGNGTRLTVT.